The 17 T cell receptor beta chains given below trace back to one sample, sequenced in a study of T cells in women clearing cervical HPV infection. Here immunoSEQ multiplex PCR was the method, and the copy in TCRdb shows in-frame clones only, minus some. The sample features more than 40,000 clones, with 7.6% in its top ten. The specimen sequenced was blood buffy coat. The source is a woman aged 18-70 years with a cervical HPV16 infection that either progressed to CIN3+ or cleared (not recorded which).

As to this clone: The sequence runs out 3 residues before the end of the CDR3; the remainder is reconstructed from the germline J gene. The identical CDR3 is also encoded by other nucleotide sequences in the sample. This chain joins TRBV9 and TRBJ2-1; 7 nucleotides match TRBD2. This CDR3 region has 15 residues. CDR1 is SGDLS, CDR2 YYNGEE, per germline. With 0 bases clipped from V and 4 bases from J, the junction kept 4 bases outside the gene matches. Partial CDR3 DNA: TGTGCCAGCAGCGTAGAGGCTAGCGGATACAATGAG. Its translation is CASSVEASGYNE. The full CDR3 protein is CASSVEASGYNEQFF.

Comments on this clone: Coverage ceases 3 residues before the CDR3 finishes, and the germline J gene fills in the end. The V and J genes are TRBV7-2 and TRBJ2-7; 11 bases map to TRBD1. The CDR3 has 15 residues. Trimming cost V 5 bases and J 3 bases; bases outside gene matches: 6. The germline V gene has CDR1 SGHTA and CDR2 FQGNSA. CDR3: CASSLTGTGGYEQYF. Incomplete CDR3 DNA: TGTGCCAGCAGCCTTACCGGGACAGGGGGCTACGAG.

Here the CDR3 reads CASSPGPGNQPQHF. The CDR3 DNA, read in part, is TGTGCCAGCTCACCGGGGCCAGGGAATCAGCCC. The chain couples TRBV18 to TRBJ1-5, with D tentatively TRBD1 (5 bases). The observed sequence ends 3 residues before the CDR3 terminus, with the missing tail filled in from the germline J gene. Per the germline V gene, CDR1 is KGHSH and CDR2 is LQKENI. Trimming took 3 bases from V and 4 from J, leaving 10 bases between them. This CDR3 spans 14 amino acids.

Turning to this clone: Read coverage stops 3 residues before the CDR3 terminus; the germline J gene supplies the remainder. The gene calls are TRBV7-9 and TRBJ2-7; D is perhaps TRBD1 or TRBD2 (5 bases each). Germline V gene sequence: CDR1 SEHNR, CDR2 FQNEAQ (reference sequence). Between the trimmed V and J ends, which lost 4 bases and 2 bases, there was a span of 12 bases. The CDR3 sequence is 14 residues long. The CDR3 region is CASSSREGTYEQYF. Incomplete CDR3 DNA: TGTGCCAGCAGCTCTCGAGAGGGGACCTACGAG.

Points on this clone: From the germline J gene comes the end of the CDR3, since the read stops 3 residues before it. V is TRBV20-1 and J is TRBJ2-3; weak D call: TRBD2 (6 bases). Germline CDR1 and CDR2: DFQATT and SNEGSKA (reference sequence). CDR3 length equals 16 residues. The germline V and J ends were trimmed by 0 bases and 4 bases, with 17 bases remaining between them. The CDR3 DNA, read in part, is TGCAGTGCTAGAGATCTGGAGGGGTATCAGGCAGATACG. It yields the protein CSARDLEGYQADT. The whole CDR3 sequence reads CSARDLEGYQADTQYF.

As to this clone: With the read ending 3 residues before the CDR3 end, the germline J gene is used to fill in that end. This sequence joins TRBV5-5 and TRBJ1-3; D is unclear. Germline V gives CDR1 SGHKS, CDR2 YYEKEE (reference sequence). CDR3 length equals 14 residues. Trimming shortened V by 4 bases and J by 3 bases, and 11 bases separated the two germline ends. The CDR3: CASSRPGDGNTIYF. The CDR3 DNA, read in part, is TGTGCCAGCAGCCGGCCCGGGGATGGAAACACC.

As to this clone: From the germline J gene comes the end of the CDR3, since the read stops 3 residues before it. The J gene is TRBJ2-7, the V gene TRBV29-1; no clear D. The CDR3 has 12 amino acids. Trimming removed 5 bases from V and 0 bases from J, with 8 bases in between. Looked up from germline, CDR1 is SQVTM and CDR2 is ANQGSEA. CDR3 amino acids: CSVILASYEQYF. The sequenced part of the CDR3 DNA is TGCAGCGTTATATTGGCCTCCTACGAG.

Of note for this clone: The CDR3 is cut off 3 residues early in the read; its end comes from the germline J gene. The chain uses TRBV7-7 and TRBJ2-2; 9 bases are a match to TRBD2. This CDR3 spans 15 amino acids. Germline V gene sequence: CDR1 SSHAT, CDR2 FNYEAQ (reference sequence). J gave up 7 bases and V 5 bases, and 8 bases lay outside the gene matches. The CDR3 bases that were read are TGTGCCAGCAGCCCGCGTAGCGGGGGCGGCGGGGAG. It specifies CASSPRSGGGGE. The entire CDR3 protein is CASSPRSGGGGELFF.

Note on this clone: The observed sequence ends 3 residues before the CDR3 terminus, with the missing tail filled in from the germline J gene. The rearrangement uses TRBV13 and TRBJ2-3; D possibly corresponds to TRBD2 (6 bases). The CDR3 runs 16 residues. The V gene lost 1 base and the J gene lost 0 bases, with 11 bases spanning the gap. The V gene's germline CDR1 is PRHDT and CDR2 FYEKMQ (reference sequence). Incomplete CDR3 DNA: TGTGCCAGCAGCTTAGAAGGCGGGGTGAGCACAGATACG. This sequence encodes CASSLEGGVSTDT. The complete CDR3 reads CASSLEGGVSTDTQYF.

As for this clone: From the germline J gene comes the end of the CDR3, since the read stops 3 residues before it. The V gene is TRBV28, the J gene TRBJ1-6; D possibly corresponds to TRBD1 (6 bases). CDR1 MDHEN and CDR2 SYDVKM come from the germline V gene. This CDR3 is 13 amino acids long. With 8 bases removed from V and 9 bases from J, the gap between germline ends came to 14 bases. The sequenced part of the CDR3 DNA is TGTGCCAGCGGGGGCACTCAGGGTTCACCC. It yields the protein CASGGTQGSP. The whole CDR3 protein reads CASGGTQGSPLHF.

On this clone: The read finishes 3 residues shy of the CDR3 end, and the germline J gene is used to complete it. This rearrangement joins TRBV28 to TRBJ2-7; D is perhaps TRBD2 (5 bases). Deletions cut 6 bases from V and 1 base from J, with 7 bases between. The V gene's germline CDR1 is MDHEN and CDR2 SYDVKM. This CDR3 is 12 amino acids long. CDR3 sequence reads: CASRLVSYEQYF. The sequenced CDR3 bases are TGTGCCAGCAGACTAGTTTCCTACGAG.

CDR3 sequence reads: CASSTGTSGSSYEQYF. Incomplete CDR3 DNA: TGTGCCAGTAGTACCGGGACTAGCGGGAGTTCCTACGAG. The chain couples TRBV19 to TRBJ2-7; 14 nucleotides align to TRBD2. The CDR3 end lies 3 residues beyond the end of the read and is filled in from the germline J gene. Germline assignment: CDR1 LNHDA and CDR2 SQIVND (reference sequence). The junction had 3 bases not matched to a gene; V was cut back by 4 bases and J by 1 base. CDR3 length: 16 amino acids.

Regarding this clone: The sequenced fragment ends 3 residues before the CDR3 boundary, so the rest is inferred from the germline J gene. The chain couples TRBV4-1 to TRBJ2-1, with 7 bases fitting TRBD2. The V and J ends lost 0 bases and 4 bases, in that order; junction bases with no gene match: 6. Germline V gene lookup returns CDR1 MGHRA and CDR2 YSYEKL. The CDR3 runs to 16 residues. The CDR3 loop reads CASSQDPGLPYNEQFF. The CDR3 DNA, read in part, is TGCGCCAGCAGCCAAGATCCGGGACTACCATACAATGAG.

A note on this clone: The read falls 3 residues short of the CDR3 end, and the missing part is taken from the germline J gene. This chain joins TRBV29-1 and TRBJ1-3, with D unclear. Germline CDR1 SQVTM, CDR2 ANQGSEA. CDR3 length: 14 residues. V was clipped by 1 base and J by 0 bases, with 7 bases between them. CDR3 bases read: TGCAGCGTTGAAGTCCCAGGCTCTGGAAACACC. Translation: CSVEVPGSGNT. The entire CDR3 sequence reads CSVEVPGSGNTIYF.

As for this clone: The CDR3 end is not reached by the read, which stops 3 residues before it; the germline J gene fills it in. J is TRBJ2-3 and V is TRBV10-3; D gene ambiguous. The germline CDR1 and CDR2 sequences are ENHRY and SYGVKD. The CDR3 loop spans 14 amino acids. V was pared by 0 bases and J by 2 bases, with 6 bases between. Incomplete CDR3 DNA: TGTGCCATCAGTGAGTCCCTGTCCACAGATACG. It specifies CAISESLSTDT. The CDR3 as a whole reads CAISESLSTDTQYF.

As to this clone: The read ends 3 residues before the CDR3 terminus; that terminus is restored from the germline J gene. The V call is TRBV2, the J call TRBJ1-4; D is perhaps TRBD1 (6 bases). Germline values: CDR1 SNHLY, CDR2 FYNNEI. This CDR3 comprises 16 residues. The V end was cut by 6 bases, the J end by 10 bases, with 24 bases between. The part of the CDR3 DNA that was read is TGTGCCAGCAGCCCCAACGGACAGAAGGGAGATGGAAAA. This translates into CASSPNGQKGDGK. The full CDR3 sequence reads CASSPNGQKGDGKLFF.

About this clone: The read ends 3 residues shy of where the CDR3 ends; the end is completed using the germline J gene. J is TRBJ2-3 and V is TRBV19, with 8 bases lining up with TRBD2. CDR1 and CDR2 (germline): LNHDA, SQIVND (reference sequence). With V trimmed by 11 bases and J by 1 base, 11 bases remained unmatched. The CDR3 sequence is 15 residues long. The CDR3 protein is CASSYRAGGTDTQYF. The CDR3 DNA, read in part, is TGTGCCTCCAGCTACCGAGCGGGAGGCACAGATACG.